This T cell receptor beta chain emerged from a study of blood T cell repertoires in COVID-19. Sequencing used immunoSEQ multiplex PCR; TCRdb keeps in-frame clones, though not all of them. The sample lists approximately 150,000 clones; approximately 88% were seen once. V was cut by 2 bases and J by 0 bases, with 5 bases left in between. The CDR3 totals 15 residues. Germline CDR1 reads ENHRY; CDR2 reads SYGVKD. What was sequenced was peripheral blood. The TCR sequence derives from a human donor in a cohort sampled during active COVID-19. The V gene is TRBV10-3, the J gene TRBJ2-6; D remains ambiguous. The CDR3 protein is CAISEGPSGANVLTF. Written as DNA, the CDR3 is TGTGCCATCAGTGAGGGGCCCTCTGGGGCCAACGTCCTGACTTTC.